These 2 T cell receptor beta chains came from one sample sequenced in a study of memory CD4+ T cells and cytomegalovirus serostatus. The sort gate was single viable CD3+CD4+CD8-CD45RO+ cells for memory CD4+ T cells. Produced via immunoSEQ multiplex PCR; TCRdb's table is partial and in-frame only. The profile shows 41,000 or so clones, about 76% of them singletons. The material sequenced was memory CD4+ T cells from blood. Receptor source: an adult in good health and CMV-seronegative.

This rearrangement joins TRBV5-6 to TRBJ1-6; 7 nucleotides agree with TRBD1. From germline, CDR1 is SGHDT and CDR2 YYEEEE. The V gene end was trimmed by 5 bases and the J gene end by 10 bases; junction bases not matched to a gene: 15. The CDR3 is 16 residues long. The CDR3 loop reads CASSRRQGGLGSPLHF. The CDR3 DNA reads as TGTGCCAGCAGTCGAAGACAGGGAGGTCTTGGCTCACCCCTCCACTTT.

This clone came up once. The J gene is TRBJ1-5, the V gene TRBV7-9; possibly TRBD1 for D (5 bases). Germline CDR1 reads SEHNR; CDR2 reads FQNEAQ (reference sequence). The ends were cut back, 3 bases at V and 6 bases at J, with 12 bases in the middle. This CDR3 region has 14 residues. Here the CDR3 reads CASSFSSGVQPQHF. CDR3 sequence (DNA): TGTGCCAGCAGCTTCTCATCGGGGGTTCAGCCCCAGCATTTT.